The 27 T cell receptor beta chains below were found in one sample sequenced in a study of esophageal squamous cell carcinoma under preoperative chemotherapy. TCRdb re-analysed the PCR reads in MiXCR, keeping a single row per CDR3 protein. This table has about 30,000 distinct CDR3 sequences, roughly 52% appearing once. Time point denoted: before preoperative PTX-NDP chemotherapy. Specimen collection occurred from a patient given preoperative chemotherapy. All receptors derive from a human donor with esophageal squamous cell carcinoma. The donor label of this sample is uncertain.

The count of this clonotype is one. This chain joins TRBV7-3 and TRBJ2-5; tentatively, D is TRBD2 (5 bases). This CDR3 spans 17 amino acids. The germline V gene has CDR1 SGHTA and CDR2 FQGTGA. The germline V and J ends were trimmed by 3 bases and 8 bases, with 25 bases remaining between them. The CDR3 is CASSFRPAGGNKNTQYF. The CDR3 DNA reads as TGTGCCAGCAGCTTCAGACCGGCGGGCGGTAACAAAAACACCCAGTACTTC.

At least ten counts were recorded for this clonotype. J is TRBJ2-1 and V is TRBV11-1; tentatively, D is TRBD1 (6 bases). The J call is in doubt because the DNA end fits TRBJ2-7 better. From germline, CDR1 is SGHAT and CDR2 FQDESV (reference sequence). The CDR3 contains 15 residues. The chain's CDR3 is CASSSGQSSYNEQYF. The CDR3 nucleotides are TGTGCCAGCAGCTCCGGACAGAGCTCCTACAATGAGCAGTACTTC.

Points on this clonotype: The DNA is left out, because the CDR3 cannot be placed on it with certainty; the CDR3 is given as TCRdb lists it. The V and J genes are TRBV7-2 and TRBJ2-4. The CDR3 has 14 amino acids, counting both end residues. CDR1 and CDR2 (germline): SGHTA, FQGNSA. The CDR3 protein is CASLCGSGQNIQYF.

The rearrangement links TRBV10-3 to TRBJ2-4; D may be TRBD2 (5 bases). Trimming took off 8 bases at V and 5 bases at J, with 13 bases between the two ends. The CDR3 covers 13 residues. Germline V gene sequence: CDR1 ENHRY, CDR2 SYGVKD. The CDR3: CAISRGLENIQYF. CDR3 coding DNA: TGTGCCATCTCCCGCGGGTTGGAAAACATTCAGTACTTC.

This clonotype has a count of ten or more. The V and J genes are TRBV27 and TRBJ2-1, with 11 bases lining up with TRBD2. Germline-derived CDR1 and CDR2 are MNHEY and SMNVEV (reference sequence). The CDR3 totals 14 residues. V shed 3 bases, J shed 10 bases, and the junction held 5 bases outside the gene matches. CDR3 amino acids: CASSFVGLAAEQFF. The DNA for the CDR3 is TGTGCCAGCAGTTTTGTGGGACTAGCGGCAGAGCAGTTCTTC.

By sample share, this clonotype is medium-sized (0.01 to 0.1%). CDR3 bases: TGTGCCAGCAGCCCGTCCTCCTACGAGCAGTACTTC. Translated, it gives CASSPSSYEQYF. This rearrangement joins TRBV7-2 to TRBJ2-1; unclear D gene. With the DNA end fitting TRBJ2-7 better, the J assignment may be wrong. The germline CDR1 and CDR2 sequences are SGHTA and FQGNSA. The CDR3 sequence is 12 residues long.

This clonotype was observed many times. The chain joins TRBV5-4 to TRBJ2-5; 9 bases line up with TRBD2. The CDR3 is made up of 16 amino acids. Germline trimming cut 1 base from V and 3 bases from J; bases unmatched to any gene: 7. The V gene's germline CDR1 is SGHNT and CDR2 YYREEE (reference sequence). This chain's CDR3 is CASSLPASGKEETQYF. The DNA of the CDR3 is TGTGCCAGCAGCTTGCCAGCTAGCGGGAAAGAAGAGACCCAGTACTTC. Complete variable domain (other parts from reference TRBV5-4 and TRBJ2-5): ETGVTQSPTHLIKTRGQQVTLRCSSQSGHNTVSWYQQALGQGPQFIFQYYREEENGRGNFPPRFSGLQFPNYSSELNVNALELDDSALYLCASSLPASGKEETQYFGPGTRLLVL.

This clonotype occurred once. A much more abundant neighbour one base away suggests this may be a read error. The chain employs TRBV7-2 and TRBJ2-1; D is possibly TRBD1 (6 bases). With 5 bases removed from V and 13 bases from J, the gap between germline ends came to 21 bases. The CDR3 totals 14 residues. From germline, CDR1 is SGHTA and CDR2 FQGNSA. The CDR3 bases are TGTGCCAGCAGCGCAAGTGGGACCCCTGGGGGCCAGTTCTTC. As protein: CASSASGTPGGQFF. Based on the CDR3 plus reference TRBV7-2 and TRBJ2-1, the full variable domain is GAGVSQSPSNKVTEKGKDVELRCDPISGHTALYWYRQSLGQGLEFLIYFQGNSAPDKSGLPSDRFSAERTGGSVSTLTIQRTQQEDSAVYLCASSASGTPGGQFFGPGTRLTVL.

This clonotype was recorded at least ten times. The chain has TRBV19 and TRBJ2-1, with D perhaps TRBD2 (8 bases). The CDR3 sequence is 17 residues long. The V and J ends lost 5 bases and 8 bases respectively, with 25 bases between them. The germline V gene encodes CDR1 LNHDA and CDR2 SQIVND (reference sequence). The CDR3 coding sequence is TGTGCCAGTAGTGTGGGGGACAGAAGTAGCGGGAATGATGAGCAGTTCTTC. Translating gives CASSVGDRSSGNDEQFF.

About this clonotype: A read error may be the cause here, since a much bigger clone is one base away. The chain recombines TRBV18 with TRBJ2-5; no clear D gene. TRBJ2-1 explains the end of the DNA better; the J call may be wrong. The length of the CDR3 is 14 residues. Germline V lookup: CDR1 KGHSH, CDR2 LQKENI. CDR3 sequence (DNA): TGTGCCAGCTCACCGTCCAGCGCCCAAGAGACCCAGTTCTTC. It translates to CASSPSSAQETQFF.

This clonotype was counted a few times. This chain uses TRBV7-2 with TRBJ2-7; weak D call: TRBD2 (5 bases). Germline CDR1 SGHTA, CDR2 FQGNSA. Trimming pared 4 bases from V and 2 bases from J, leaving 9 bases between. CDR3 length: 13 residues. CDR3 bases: TGTGCCAGCAGCTCGCGGGTGGCCTACGAGCAGTACTTC. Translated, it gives CASSSRVAYEQYF.

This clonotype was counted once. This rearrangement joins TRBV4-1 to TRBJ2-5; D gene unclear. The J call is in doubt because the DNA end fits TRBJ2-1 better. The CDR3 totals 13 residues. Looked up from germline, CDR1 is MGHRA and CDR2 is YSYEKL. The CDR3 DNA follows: TGCGCCAGCAGCCAAGCTGGGCTGAGGGAGCAGTTCTTC. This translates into CASSQAGLREQFF.

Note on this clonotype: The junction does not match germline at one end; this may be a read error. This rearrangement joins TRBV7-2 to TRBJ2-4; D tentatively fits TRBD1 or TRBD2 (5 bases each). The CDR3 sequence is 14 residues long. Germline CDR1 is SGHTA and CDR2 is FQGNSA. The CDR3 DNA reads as TGTGGCAGCACGGGGCTGGGAGCCAAAGATACGCAGTACTTC. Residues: CGSTGLGAKDTQYF.

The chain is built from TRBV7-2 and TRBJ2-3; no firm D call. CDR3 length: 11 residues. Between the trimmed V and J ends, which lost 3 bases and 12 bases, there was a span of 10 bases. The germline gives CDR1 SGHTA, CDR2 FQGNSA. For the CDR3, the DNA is TGTGCCAGCAGCTTCCAAGAGACCCAGTATTTT. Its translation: CASSFQETQYF. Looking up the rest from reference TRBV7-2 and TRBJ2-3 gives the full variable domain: GAGVSQSPSNKVTEKGKDVELRCDPISGHTALYWYRQSLGQGLEFLIYFQGNSAPDKSGLPSDRFSAERTGGSVSTLTIQRTQQEDSAVYLCASSFQETQYFGPGTRLTVL.

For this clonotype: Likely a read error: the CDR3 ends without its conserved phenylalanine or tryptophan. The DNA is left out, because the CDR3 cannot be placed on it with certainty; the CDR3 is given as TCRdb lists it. This chain's CDR3 is CASSHLAGTSRVP. The chain links TRBV7-8 to TRBJ2-1; the table assigns TRBD2, which was not confirmed against the DNA. Germline V gives CDR1 SGHVS, CDR2 FQNEAQ. The CDR3 totals 13 residues, both ends included.

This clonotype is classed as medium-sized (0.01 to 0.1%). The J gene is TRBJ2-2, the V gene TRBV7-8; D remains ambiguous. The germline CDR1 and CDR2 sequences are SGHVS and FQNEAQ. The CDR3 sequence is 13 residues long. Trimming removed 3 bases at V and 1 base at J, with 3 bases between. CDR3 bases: TGTGCCAGCAGCTTCAAGAACACCGGGGAGCTGTTTTTT. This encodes CASSFKNTGELFF.

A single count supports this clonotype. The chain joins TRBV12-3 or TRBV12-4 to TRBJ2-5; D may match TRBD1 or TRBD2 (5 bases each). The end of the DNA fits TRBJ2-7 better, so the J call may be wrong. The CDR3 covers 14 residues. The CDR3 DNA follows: TGTGCCAGCAGTTTGGGACCGAAAATATACGAGCAGTACTTC. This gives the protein CASSLGPKIYEQYF.

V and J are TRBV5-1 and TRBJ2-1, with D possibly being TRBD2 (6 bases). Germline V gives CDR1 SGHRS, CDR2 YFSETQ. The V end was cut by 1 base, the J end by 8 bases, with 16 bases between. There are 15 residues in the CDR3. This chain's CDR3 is CASSLNRDFKDEQFF. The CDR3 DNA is TGCGCCAGCAGCTTGAACCGGGACTTTAAGGATGAGCAGTTCTTC.

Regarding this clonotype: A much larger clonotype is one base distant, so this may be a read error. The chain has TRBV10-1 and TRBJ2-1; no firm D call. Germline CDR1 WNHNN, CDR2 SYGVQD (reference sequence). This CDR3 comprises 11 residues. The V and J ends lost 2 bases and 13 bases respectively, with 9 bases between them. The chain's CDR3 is CASSEGLVQFF. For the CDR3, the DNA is TGCGCCAGCAGTGAGGGTTTGGTTCAGTTCTTC.

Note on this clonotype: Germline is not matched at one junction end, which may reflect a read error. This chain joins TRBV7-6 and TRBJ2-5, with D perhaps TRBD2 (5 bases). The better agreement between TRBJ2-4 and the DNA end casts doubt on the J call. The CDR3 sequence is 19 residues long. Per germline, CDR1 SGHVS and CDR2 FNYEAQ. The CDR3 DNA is TGTGCCAGCAGCTTGGGTCCGGGGATCGGCGGGCGAGCCAAAGACATTCAGTACTTC. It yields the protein CASSLGPGIGGRAKDIQYF.

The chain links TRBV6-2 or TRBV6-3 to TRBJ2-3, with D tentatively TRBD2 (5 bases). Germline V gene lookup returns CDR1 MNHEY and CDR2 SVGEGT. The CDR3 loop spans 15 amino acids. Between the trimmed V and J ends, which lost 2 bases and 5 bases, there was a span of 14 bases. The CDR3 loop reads CASSYGGGQGDTQYF. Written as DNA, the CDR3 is TGTGCCAGCAGTTACGGTGGCGGGCAAGGAGATACGCAGTATTTT.

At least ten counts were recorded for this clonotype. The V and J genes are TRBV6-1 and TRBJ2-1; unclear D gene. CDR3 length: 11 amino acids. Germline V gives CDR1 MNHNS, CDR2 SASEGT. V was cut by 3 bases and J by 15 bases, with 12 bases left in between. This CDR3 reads CASSEGWSAFF. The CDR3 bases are TGTGCCAGCAGTGAGGGGTGGTCAGCGTTCTTC.

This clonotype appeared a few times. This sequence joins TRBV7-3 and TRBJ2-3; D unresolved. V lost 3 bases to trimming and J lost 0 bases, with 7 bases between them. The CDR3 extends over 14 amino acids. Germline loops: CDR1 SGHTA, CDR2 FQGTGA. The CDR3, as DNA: TGTGCCAGCAGCTTCGGACCTAGCACAGATACGCAGTATTTT. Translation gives CASSFGPSTDTQYF.

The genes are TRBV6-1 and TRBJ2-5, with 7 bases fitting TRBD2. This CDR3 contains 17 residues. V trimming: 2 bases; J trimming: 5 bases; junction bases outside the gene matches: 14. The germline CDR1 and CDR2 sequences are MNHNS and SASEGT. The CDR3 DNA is TGTGCCAGCAGTGAACAGGGCGGGGGTGAGGCAGGGGAGACCCAGTACTTC. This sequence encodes CASSEQGGGEAGETQYF.

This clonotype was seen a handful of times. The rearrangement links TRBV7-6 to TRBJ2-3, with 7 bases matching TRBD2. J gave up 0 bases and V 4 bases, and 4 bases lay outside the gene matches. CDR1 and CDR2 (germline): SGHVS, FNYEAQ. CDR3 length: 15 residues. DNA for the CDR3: TGTGCCAGCAGCTCCTTTAGCGGGAGCACAGATACGCAGTATTTT. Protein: CASSSFSGSTDTQYF.

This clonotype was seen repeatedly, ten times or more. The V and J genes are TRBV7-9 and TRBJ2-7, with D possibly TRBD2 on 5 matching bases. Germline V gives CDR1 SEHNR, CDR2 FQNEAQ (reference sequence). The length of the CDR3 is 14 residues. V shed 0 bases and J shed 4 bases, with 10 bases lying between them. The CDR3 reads CASSLALGEYEQYF. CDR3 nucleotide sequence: TGTGCCAGCAGCTTAGCCTTGGGAGAATACGAGCAGTACTTC.

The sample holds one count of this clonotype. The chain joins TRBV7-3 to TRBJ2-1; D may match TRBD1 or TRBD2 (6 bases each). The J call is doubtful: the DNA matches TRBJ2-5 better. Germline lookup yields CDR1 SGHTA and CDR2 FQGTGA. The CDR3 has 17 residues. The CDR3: CASSLGPGGGDKKTQYF. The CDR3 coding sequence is TGTGCCAGCAGCTTGGGGCCCGGGGGCGGGGACAAAAAGACCCAGTACTTC.